This TCR beta chain was found in a study of blood T cells in healthy people across ages. Combining a sample-barcoded 5' primer with a J-beta primer mix, a second PCR ran for 7 to 11 cycles. MiXCR, applied by TCRdb to the 5' RACE reads, yields one record per CDR3 protein. The sample has around 1,500,000 distinct CDR3 sequences, over 25% seen once. The CDR3 consists of 15 residues. The V end lost 0 bases, the J end lost 7 bases, and 13 bases lay between the germline ends. Germline V gives CDR1 LNHNV, CDR2 YYDKDF (reference sequence). The sample taken for sequencing was blood. This receptor was identified in a woman in her 30s in good health. The V gene is TRBV15, the J gene TRBJ1-5, with a possible D match to TRBD1 (5 bases). The chain's CDR3 is CATSRDLQGWQPQHF. DNA of the CDR3: TGTGCCACCAGCAGAGACCTTCAGGGATGGCAGCCCCAGCATTTT.